These 5 T cell receptor beta chains were all obtained from the same sample, sequenced in a study of shared clonotypes between healthy human individuals. TCRdb's copy holds only in-frame clones and misses some; the assay was immunoSEQ multiplex PCR. The table lists roughly 700,000 clones, approximately 79% of them singletons. Material for sequencing was memory CD4+ T cells sorted from blood. The subset: CD45RA-negative fraction. These receptors all come from a woman in her 30s in good health.

The chain is built from TRBV4-2 and TRBJ2-5; 9 bases align to TRBD1. This CDR3 contains 15 residues. Germline V gene sequence: CDR1 LGHNA, CDR2 YNFKEQ. The V segment lost 1 base and the J segment 11 bases; nucleotides outside the gene matches: 11. The CDR3 bases are TGTGCCAGCAGCCAAGCCGGGACAGGGTACCTTGAGCAGTACTTC. Translating it yields CASSQAGTGYLEQYF.

The chain links TRBV5-4 to TRBJ2-5; D gene unclear. Trimming took off 2 bases at V and 5 bases at J, with 10 bases between the two ends. CDR3 size: 13 residues. Germline V CDR1 and CDR2: SGHNT, YYREEE (reference sequence). The DNA for the CDR3 is TGTGCCAGCAGCTTAATTAGGGCGGAGACCCAGTACTTC. It translates to CASSLIRAETQYF. Full variable domain (outside the CDR3, taken from reference TRBV5-4 and TRBJ2-5): ETGVTQSPTHLIKTRGQQVTLRCSSQSGHNTVSWYQQALGQGPQFIFQYYREEENGRGNFPPRFSGLQFPNYSSELNVNALELDDSALYLCASSLIRAETQYFGPGTRLLVL.

This clone came up a few times. CDR3 DNA sequence: TGTGCCAGCAGCGGGCTAGCGGGAGGCGGAAGCTCCTACAATGAGCAGTTCTTC. This sequence encodes CASSGLAGGGSSYNEQFF. The rearrangement links TRBV11-2 to TRBJ2-1; 11 bases fit TRBD2. The CDR3 is made up of 18 amino acids. V gave up 5 bases and J gave up 0 bases; unmatched junction bases: 9. Per germline, CDR1 SGHAT and CDR2 FQNNGV.

The chain joins TRBV19 to TRBJ2-3; D is possibly TRBD1 or TRBD2 (5 bases each). Trimming left V 5 bases short and J 6 bases short, with 18 bases between. The CDR3 is 15 amino acids. The germline CDR1 and CDR2 sequences are LNHDA and SQIVND (reference sequence). The DNA of the CDR3 is TGTGCCAGTAGTCCCATCGGGGCCAGTCGGGATACGCAGTATTTT. It codes for CASSPIGASRDTQYF.

This clone was recorded once. One base away lies a much larger clone, so this may be a sequencing read error. The chain employs TRBV7-2 and TRBJ1-2; D unclear. Germline V lookup: CDR1 SGHTA, CDR2 FQGNSA. Trimming pared 5 bases from V and 4 bases from J, leaving 8 bases between. The CDR3 loop spans 12 amino acids. The CDR3 region is CASSVDGYGYTF. CDR3 sequence (DNA): TGTGCCAGCAGCGTAGACGGCTATGGCTACACCTTC.